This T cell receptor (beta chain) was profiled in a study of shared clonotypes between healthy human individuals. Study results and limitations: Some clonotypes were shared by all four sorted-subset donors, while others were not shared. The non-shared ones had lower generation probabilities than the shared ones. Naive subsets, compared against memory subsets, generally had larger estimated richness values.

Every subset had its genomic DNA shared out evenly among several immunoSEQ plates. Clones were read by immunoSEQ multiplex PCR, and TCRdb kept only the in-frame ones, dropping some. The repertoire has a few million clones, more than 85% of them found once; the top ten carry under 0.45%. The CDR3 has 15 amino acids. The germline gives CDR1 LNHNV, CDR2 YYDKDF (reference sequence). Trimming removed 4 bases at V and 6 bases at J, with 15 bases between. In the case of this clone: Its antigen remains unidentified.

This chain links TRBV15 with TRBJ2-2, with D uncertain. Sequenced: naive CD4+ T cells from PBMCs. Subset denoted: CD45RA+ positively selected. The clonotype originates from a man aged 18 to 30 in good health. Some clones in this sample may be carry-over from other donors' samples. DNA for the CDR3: TGTGCCACCAGCATCAACAGAATCCTTCCCGGGGAGCTGTTTTTT. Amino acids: CATSINRILPGELFF. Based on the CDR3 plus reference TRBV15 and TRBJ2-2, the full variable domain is DAMVIQNPRYQVTQFGKPVTLSCSQTLNHNVMYWYQQKSSQAPKLLFHYYDKDFNNEADTPDNFQSRRPNTSFCFLDIRSPGLGDTAMYLCATSINRILPGELFFGEGSRLTVL.